Following are 31 T cell receptor beta chains from one sample sequenced in a study of blood T cell repertoires in COVID-19. TCRdb keeps only in-frame clones here, not all; method: immunoSEQ multiplex PCR. The sample holds 350,000 to 500,000 clones, roughly 88% seen once. The source material was PBMCs or T cells enriched from blood (not recorded which). These TCRs come from a woman aged 18-30 years who had been exposed to COVID-19.

The chain couples TRBV2 to TRBJ2-7, with 10 bases aligning to TRBD1. The CDR3 extends over 13 amino acids. The germline V gene encodes CDR1 SNHLY and CDR2 FYNNEI. With 11 bases clipped from V and 4 bases from J, the junction kept 8 bases outside the gene matches. CDR3 region: CAGRGQGNYEQYF. CDR3 DNA: TGTGCCGGGCGGGGACAGGGGAATTACGAGCAGTACTTC. The variable domain in full, with the rest retrieved from reference TRBV2 and TRBJ2-7, is EPEVTQTPSHQVTQMGQEVILRCVPISNHLYFYWYRQILGQKVEFLVSFYNNEISEKSEIFDDQFSVERPDGSNFTLKIRSTKLEDSAMYFCAGRGQGNYEQYFGPGTRLTVT.

In DNA form, the CDR3 reads TGTGCCAGCTCAATTTGGCGGGGCTCCTACGAGCAGTACTTC. The encoded protein is CASSIWRGSYEQYF. The genes are TRBV27 and TRBJ2-7; possible D gene TRBD2, 6 bases. Germline V CDR1 and CDR2: MNHEY, SMNVEV (reference sequence). Trimming took off 8 bases at V and 0 bases at J, with 14 bases between the two ends. This CDR3 contains 14 residues.

This clone appeared a single time. This chain connects TRBV15 to TRBJ1-5, with D possibly matching TRBD1 (6 bases). Germline lookup yields CDR1 LNHNV and CDR2 YYDKDF (reference sequence). CDR3 length: 14 residues. V lost 5 bases and J lost 4, with 12 bases in between. CDR3 coding DNA: TGTGCCACCAGCGCCGCGGGGGCGAATCAGCCCCAGCATTTT. It specifies CATSAAGANQPQHF.

The rearrangement joins TRBV9 to TRBJ2-3; 8 positions agree with TRBD1. Germline V gives CDR1 SGDLS, CDR2 YYNGEE. The V segment lost 0 bases and the J segment 3 bases; nucleotides outside the gene matches: 6. This CDR3 contains 16 residues. The CDR3 bases are TGTGCCAGCAGCGTAGGGACAGGGAGTAGAACAGATACGCAGTATTTT. Its translation: CASSVGTGSRTDTQYF.

The chain combines TRBV25-1 with TRBJ2-3, with D possibly matching TRBD2 (5 bases). The V end was cut by 6 bases, the J end by 10 bases, with 11 bases between. Germline V gene sequence: CDR1 MGHDK, CDR2 SYGVNS. The CDR3 is 11 amino acids. In DNA form, the CDR3 reads TGTGCCAGCAGGGGAACGGGGTCGCAGTATTTT. This encodes CASRGTGSQYF.

V gene TRBV7-9 combines with J gene TRBJ1-1; D perhaps matches TRBD1 (5 bases). This CDR3 spans 14 amino acids. V lost 2 bases, J lost 4 bases, and 11 bases lay in between. Per germline, CDR1 SEHNR and CDR2 FQNEAQ (reference sequence). The CDR3 protein is CASSLKIRGTEAFF. DNA of the CDR3: TGTGCCAGCAGCTTAAAGATTAGGGGCACTGAAGCTTTCTTT.

The rearrangement joins TRBV19 to TRBJ2-7; 7 bases agree with TRBD1. Germline V lookup: CDR1 LNHDA, CDR2 SQIVND (reference sequence). Trimming at V came to 4 bases and at J to 1 base, leaving 7 bases not matched to a gene. The CDR3 is 15 residues long. In DNA, the CDR3 is TGTGCCAGTAGTAGGGGTAGGGACAGATCCTACGAGCAGTACTTC. This sequence encodes CASSRGRDRSYEQYF.

This chain joins TRBV3-1 (or the pseudogene TRBV3-2) and TRBJ2-7; tentative D call: TRBD2 (5 bases). Trimming stripped 0 bases from V and 0 bases from J, with 12 bases between. The CDR3 totals 16 residues. CDR1 is LGHDT and CDR2 is YNNKEL in the germline V gene (reference sequence). The DNA of the CDR3 is TGTGCCAGCAGCCAAGATCGCCTACGGGACTCCTACGAGCAGTACTTC. It is translated as CASSQDRLRDSYEQYF.

Note on this clone: Other DNA sequences in the sample encode the same CDR3. The V gene is TRBV7-3, the J gene TRBJ1-1; no firm D call. The V gene's germline CDR1 is SGHTA and CDR2 FQGTGA. The CDR3 has 15 residues. The V and J ends lost 1 base and 0 bases respectively, with 9 bases between them. The CDR3 DNA follows: TGTGCCAGCAGCTTAAATCCGGGGATGAACACTGAAGCTTTCTTT. Protein: CASSLNPGMNTEAFF.

The chain recombines TRBV29-1 with TRBJ1-1, with 12 bases identical to TRBD1. Germline V gene sequence: CDR1 SQVTM, CDR2 ANQGSEA. J lost 4 bases, V lost 3 bases, and 9 bases had no gene match. CDR3 length: 16 residues. CDR3 sequence: CSVEAFGTGGITEAFF. The CDR3 DNA is TGCAGCGTTGAGGCCTTCGGGACAGGGGGCATCACTGAAGCTTTCTTT.

The chain combines TRBV12-5 with TRBJ2-1; a weak D match, TRBD2 (6 bases). The germline CDR1 and CDR2 sequences are LGHNT and FRNRAP. CDR3 size: 13 residues. V was pared by 0 bases and J by 6 bases, with 6 bases between. The DNA for the CDR3 is TGTGCTAGTGGTTTGGTCGGGGGCAATGAGCAGTTCTTC. Translation: CASGLVGGNEQFF.

The chain links TRBV27 to TRBJ2-5; a possible D gene is TRBD1 (5 bases). The CDR3 has 13 amino acids. V was cut by 4 bases and J by 4 bases, with 10 bases left in between. Germline V gene sequence: CDR1 MNHEY, CDR2 SMNVEV (reference sequence). This CDR3 reads CASSSWGGETQYF. The CDR3 DNA reads as TGTGCCAGCAGTTCGTGGGGCGGAGAGACCCAGTACTTC.

This sequence joins TRBV19 and TRBJ1-1; weak D call: TRBD1 (6 bases). The CDR3 contains 13 residues. The V and J ends lost 8 bases and 0 bases respectively, with 10 bases between them. From germline, CDR1 is LNHDA and CDR2 SQIVND (reference sequence). DNA for the CDR3: TGTGCCAGTTCCAGGGGAATGAACACTGAAGCTTTCTTT. Translating it yields CASSRGMNTEAFF.

The gene calls are TRBV5-1 and TRBJ1-6; 8 nucleotides agree with TRBD1. The trim removed 3 bases at V and 11 bases at J, leaving 7 bases unmatched. CDR3 length equals 14 residues. Germline CDR1 reads SGHRS; CDR2 reads YFSETQ. In DNA form, the CDR3 reads TGCGCCAGCAGCTCCCAGGACAGGGCGACACCCCTCCACTTT. This gives the protein CASSSQDRATPLHF.

There are a few counts of this clone. The chain recombines TRBV29-1 with TRBJ1-2; TRBD1 matches 9 bases. CDR3 length equals 13 residues. V lost 6 bases to trimming and J lost 4 bases; unmatched junction nucleotides: 6. Germline V gene data show CDR1 as SQVTM and CDR2 as ANQGSEA. CDR3 DNA: TGCAGCGTCGAACAGGGGGCCGGCTATGGCTACACCTTC. Amino acids: CSVEQGAGYGYTF.

The rearrangement uses TRBV12-5 and TRBJ2-3; 8 bases are shared with TRBD2. The CDR3 consists of 17 residues. Germline V gene lookup returns CDR1 LGHNT and CDR2 FRNRAP. J gave up 2 bases and V 0 bases, and 7 bases lay outside the gene matches. CDR3 nucleotides: TGTGCTAGTGGTTTGGTACCGGTAGCGGGGAACACAGATACGCAGTATTTT. It is translated as CASGLVPVAGNTDTQYF.

The chain couples TRBV11-2 to TRBJ1-1, with a possible D match to TRBD1 (5 bases). CDR1 is SGHAT and CDR2 is FQNNGV in the germline V gene. The CDR3 totals 14 residues. V lost 5 bases to trimming and J lost 8 bases, with 18 bases between them. The CDR3 DNA follows: TGTGCCAGCAGCGTAGTCTTAGGGGTAGGCGAAGCTTTCTTT. Protein product: CASSVVLGVGEAFF.

J is TRBJ1-6 and V is TRBV18; TRBD1 aligns across 8 bases. The V segment lost 2 bases and the J segment 6 bases; nucleotides outside the gene matches: 3. The CDR3 consists of 15 residues. Germline V gene data show CDR1 as KGHSH and CDR2 as LQKENI. CDR3 protein: CASSPRTGTNSPLHF. DNA of the CDR3: TGTGCCAGCTCACCAAGGACAGGGACTAATTCACCCCTCCACTTT.

This chain joins TRBV11-3 and TRBJ2-5; D possibly corresponds to TRBD1 (6 bases). V was cut by 1 base and J by 4 bases, with 19 bases left in between. This CDR3 is 17 amino acids long. Germline V gene lookup returns CDR1 SGHNT and CDR2 YENEEA. CDR3 loop: CASSLGARGNKGETQYF. CDR3 DNA sequence: TGTGCCAGCAGCTTAGGTGCCAGGGGAAATAAGGGAGAGACCCAGTACTTC.

This chain joins TRBV7-2 and TRBJ2-3; D is possibly TRBD2 (7 bases). Deletions cut 1 base from V and 2 bases from J, with 13 bases between. This CDR3 has 16 residues. Germline CDR1 and CDR2: SGHTA and FQGNSA. The CDR3 reads CASSLGRGGTTDTQYF. The CDR3 bases are TGTGCCAGCAGCTTAGGGAGGGGGGGGACCACAGATACGCAGTATTTT. Based on the CDR3 plus reference TRBV7-2 and TRBJ2-3, the full variable domain is GAGVSQSPSNKVTEKGKDVELRCDPISGHTALYWYRQSLGQGLEFLIYFQGNSAPDKSGLPSDRFSAERTGGSVSTLTIQRTQQEDSAVYLCASSLGRGGTTDTQYFGPGTRLTVL.

The chain recombines TRBV5-8 with TRBJ2-7, with 7 bases matching TRBD1. This CDR3 region has 17 residues. The germline gives CDR1 SGHTS, CDR2 YDEGEE. J lost 0 bases, V lost 4 bases, and 13 bases had no gene match. The DNA for the CDR3 is TGTGCCAGCAGCACCGGGATAGGACAGGTGAGCTCCTACGAGCAGTACTTC. This gives the protein CASSTGIGQVSSYEQYF.

DNA for the CDR3: TGTGCCAGCTCACTGAACACAGTGAACACTGAAGCTTTCTTT. Protein sequence: CASSLNTVNTEAFF. The chain employs TRBV18 and TRBJ1-1, with D unresolved. Germline CDR1 and CDR2: KGHSH and LQKENI. This CDR3 comprises 14 residues. V was shortened by 4 bases and J by 0 bases, with 9 bases between the two germline ends. Variable domain in full (rest from reference TRBV18 and TRBJ1-1): NAGVMQNPRHLVRRRGQEARLRCSPMKGHSHVYWYRQLPEEGLKFMVYLQKENIIDESGMPKERFSAEFPKEGPSILRIQQVVRGDSAAYFCASSLNTVNTEAFFGQGTRLTVV.

The chain couples TRBV18 to TRBJ2-7, with TRBD1 matching over 8 bases. V dropped 5 bases and J dropped 2; count of bases not matched to a gene: 2. Germline V gene sequence: CDR1 KGHSH, CDR2 LQKENI. The CDR3 totals 13 residues. CDR3 in amino acids: CASSAGQAYEQYF. CDR3 coding DNA: TGTGCCAGCTCAGCGGGACAGGCCTACGAGCAGTACTTC.

The chain has TRBV9 and TRBJ2-1; 9 bases match TRBD1. The CDR3 runs 16 residues. The junction had 11 bases not matched to a gene; V was cut back by 3 bases and J by 7 bases. From germline, CDR1 is SGDLS and CDR2 YYNGEE. The CDR3, as DNA: TGTGCCAGCAGCGGACTCCCGGGACAGGGCTCTAATGAGCAGTTCTTC. As protein: CASSGLPGQGSNEQFF.

This chain links TRBV2 with TRBJ1-3; no firm D call. Trimming took off 2 bases at V and 0 bases at J, with 14 bases between the two ends. Germline loops: CDR1 SNHLY, CDR2 FYNNEI. The CDR3 extends over 17 amino acids. CDR3 loop: CASSESVSRASGNTIYF. The CDR3 DNA sequence: TGTGCCAGCAGTGAATCCGTCTCGCGTGCCTCTGGAAACACCATATATTTT.

The chain has TRBV2 and TRBJ2-1; 8 positions match TRBD2. CDR3 length equals 13 residues. V dropped 7 bases and J dropped 5; count of bases not matched to a gene: 4. CDR1 is SNHLY, CDR2 FYNNEI, per germline. DNA of the CDR3: TGTGCCAGCAATCGGGGGGGAAACAATGAGCAGTTCTTC. This sequence encodes CASNRGGNNEQFF.

The rearrangement joins TRBV6-5 to TRBJ1-5; TRBD1 aligns across 7 bases. Germline lookup yields CDR1 MNHEY and CDR2 SVGAGI. This CDR3 spans 13 amino acids. V lost 7 bases and J lost 7; bases outside the gene matches: 7. CDR3: CASIGTVGQPQHF. The CDR3 DNA reads as TGTGCCAGCATCGGGACAGTCGGCCAGCCCCAGCATTTT.

V usage is TRBV18 and J usage is TRBJ1-6, with 7 bases lining up with TRBD1. This CDR3 is built from 16 residues. The germline gives CDR1 KGHSH, CDR2 LQKENI. J lost 7 bases, V lost 1 base, and 7 bases had no gene match. In DNA form, the CDR3 reads TGTGCCAGCTCACCACTACCGGGACAGTTAAATTCACCCCTCCACTTT. This encodes CASSPLPGQLNSPLHF.

The rearrangement uses TRBV5-5 and TRBJ2-7; no firm D call. From germline, CDR1 is SGHKS and CDR2 YYEKEE (reference sequence). Trimming took 0 bases from V and 7 from J, leaving 14 bases between them. The CDR3 runs to 14 residues. The CDR3 nucleotides read TGTGCCAGCAGCTTGGGACTGACCCTTGGGGAGCAGTACTTC. The encoded protein is CASSLGLTLGEQYF.

This clone has just one count. The rearrangement uses TRBV7-2 and TRBJ2-1; weak D call: TRBD1 (5 bases). CDR1 is SGHTA and CDR2 is FQGNSA in the germline V gene. With 3 bases removed from V and 10 bases from J, the gap between germline ends came to 13 bases. This CDR3 contains 13 residues. The CDR3 nucleotides are TGTGCCAGCAGCTTGACCAGGGTGGGCGAGCAGTTCTTC. The encoded protein is CASSLTRVGEQFF.

The rearrangement joins TRBV14 to TRBJ1-4, with a weak D call TRBD1 (6 bases). With 0 bases removed from V and 3 bases from J, the gap between germline ends came to 11 bases. Germline V CDR1 and CDR2: SGHDN, FVKESK. CDR3 length: 16 residues. CDR3 sequence: CASSQDHGQPNEKLFF. CDR3 in DNA: TGTGCCAGCAGCCAAGATCACGGACAGCCTAATGAAAAACTGTTTTTT. Drawing the rest from reference TRBV14 and TRBJ1-4, the complete variable domain is EAGVTQFPSHSVIEKGQTVTLRCDPISGHDNLYWYRRVMGKEIKFLLHFVKESKQDESGMPNNRFLAERTGGTYSTLKVQPAELEDSGVYFCASSQDHGQPNEKLFFGSGTQLSVL.